This TCR beta chain was identified during a study of Graves' ophthalmopathy and Graves' hyperthyroidism (dated by TCRdb to the late 2010s). Background on the whole study: Peripheral blood samples were taken at the time of initial diagnosis, before any treatment was given. TCR beta repertoire signatures were used to distinguish Graves' ophthalmopathy from Graves' hyperthyroidism and to predict progression to ophthalmopathy. In total, some 140 blood samples were TCR-sequenced: around 42 ophthalmopathy, about 75 hyperthyroidism and some 17 hyperthyroidism-to-ophthalmopathy patients. To explore V-J signatures that distinguish ophthalmopathy from hyperthyroidism, a discovery set of 100 patients was enrolled, made up of 43 with ophthalmopathy and around 60 with stable hyperthyroidism. An independent validation cohort comprised around 19 hyperthyroidism patients and roughly 15 patients who later progressed from hyperthyroidism to ophthalmopathy. In five to seven hyperthyroidism patients, the T-cell repertoire of thyroid tissue was compared with the T-cell repertoire of blood. Following sampling, methimazole starting at 30 mg daily was administered to hyperthyroidism patients, and high-dose intravenous methylprednisolone was administered to ophthalmopathy patients. For training and testing, the 100 or so patients in the discovery cohort were randomly divided in a 7:3 ratio. Broader findings and caveats from the paper: In validation, the model predicted ophthalmopathy progression with 70.59% sensitivity and approximately 75% specificity; 12 predicted patients were CT-confirmed with GO in a median of around 6 months. No statistical method was used to predetermine the sample size, and group allocation was not hidden from the investigators. In cross-validation, the 13-signature model distinguished ophthalmopathy from stable hyperthyroidism with just over 85% sensitivity and about 84% specificity, and in the test set the corresponding values were approximately 80% and 75%. Most of the expanded thyroid clonotypes with a frequency above 0.001 were also detected in blood, and it was suggested that the thyroid immune response may be reflected by blood repertoires.

Based on the germline V gene, the CDR1 and CDR2 sequences are SGHTA and FQGTGA. Trimming accounts for 5 bases at V and 5 bases at J, while the number of junction bases matched to no gene is 11. CDR3 length: 16 amino acids, cysteine to phenylalanine. Kept here is only the CDR3 DNA, which spans 48 bases and is read in frame from base 1. This clonotype was detected ten times or more. Its binding antigen is unknown. Base qualities were left out, and no much larger clone turns up one base away. A patient counted as having stable hyperthyroidism if there was no progression to ophthalmopathy within 18 months of follow-up. Patients with hyperthyroidism were aged 18 to 65 years, had been newly diagnosed, and had a disease duration of less than 2 months. Patients were excluded if they had other autoimmune diseases, uncontrolled infections, pregnancy or lactation. Clinical symptoms, serum thyroxine, TRAb, thyroid ultrasound and orbital computed tomography were used for diagnosis. Using Ficoll-Paque density gradient centrifugation, PBMCs were isolated from about 9.4 ml of fresh peripheral blood. Total RNA was extracted with Trizol reagent and quality-checked on an Agilent 2100 Bioanalyzer.

TCR beta CDR3 regions were amplified from RNA transcripts for repertoire sequencing. The first round was an RT-PCR using HTBI primers with the Qiagen OneStep RT-PCR kit, and this first round was followed by a second-round multiplex PCR, then size selection and purification. The libraries underwent paired-end sequencing with 100 bp reads on an Illumina HiSeq2000. Under the source paper's analysis protocol: SOAPnuke was used to process the reads, throwing out any read that had adapters, had uncalled bases, had a mean Phred below 15, or lacked an exact constant-primer or identifier match. High-quality paired reads were merged with COPE v1.2.5. Each unique nucleotide sequence was treated as a clonotype, and MiTCR v1.1 was used to align the clonotypes to the IMGT TRB V, D and J references. Only V-J combinations with frequency above 0.0001 were analysed, covering approximately 99% of repertoires. For each V-J combination, a TCR clonal expansion and chaos score was defined as F50 clonal expansion divided by the chaos observed in the TCRdist matrix. Welch's t-statistics and random forest were used to reduce the features to 10 to 15 V-J combinations, which were then used as input to a naive Bayes classifier. The similarity between thyroid and blood repertoires was quantified using the Morisita-Horn index. TCRdb took the public reads, trimmed them with fastp at Q25, ran MiXCR for clone calling and kept in-frame beta chains. CDR3 protein duplicates are merged, each entry listing the most common genes and DNA. What appears here as the V and J calls and clone size reflects TCRdb's work, not the paper's. The table for this sample lists about 620,000 distinct CDR3 sequences; 22% of them were counted only once. The ten biggest clones cover more than 5.5% of the sample.

The source is a young woman with stable Graves' hyperthyroidism. Some clones in this sample may be carry-over from other donors' samples. Donor details come from another sample of the same person, matched by shared clones. The chain uses TRBV7-3 and TRBJ2-5, and 10 junctional nucleotides match TRBD2. Source material: peripheral blood. The DNA reads as follows: TGTGCCAGCAGCCGTAGCGGGAGGCCTGGGGAGGAGACCCAGTACTTC. This gives the protein CASSRSGRPGEETQYF.